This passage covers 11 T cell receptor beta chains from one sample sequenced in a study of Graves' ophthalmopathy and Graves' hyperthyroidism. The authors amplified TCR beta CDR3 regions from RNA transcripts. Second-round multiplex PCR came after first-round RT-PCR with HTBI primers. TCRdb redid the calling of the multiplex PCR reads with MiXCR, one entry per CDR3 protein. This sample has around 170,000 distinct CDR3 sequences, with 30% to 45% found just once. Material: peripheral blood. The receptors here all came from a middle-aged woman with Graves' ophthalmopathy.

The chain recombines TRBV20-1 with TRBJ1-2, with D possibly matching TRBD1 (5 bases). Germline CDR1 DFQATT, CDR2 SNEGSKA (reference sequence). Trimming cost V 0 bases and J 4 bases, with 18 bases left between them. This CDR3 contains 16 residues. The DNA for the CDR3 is TGCAGTGCTAGAGATTACCCAGGTGGGGGGGGCTATGGCTACACCTTC. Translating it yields CSARDYPGGGGYGYTF.

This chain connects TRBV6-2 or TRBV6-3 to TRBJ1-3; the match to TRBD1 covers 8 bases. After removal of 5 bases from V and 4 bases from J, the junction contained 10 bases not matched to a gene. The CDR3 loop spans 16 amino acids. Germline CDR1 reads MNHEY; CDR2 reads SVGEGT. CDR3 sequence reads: CASSVLGQGVGNTIYF. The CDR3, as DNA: TGTGCCAGCAGTGTCCTCGGACAGGGAGTCGGAAACACCATATATTTT.

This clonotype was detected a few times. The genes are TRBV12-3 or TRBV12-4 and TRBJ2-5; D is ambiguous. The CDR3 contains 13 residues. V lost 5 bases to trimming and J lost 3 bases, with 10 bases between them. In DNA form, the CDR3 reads TGTGCCAGCAGTCTATTGCGTAAAGAGACCCAGTACTTC. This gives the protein CASSLLRKETQYF.

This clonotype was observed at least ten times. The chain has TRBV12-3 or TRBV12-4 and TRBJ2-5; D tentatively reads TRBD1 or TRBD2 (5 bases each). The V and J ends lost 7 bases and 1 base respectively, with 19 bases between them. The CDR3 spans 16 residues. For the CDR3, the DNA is TGTGCCAGCAATGAAAGGATAGCCGGGACCCAAGAGACCCAGTACTTC. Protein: CASNERIAGTQETQYF.

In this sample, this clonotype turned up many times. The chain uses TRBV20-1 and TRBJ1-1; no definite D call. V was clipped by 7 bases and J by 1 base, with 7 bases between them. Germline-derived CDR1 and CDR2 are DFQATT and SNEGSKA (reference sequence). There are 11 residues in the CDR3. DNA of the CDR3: TGCAGTGTAGGCGGGAACACTGAAGCTTTCTTT. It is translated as CSVGGNTEAFF.

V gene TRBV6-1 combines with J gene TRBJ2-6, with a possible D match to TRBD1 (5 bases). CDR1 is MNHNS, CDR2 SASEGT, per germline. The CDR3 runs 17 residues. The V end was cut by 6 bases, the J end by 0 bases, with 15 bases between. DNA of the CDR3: TGTGCCAGCAGACAGGCCAGCCGACTCTCTGGGGCCAACGTCCTGACTTTC. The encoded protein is CASRQASRLSGANVLTF.

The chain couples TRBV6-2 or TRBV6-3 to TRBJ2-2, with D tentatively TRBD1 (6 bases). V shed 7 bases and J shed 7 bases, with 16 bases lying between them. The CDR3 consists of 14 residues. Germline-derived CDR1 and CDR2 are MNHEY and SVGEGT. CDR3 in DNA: TGTGCCAGCACCCCCCCAGGGGCGGTCGGGGAGCTGTTTTTT. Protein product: CASTPPGAVGELFF.

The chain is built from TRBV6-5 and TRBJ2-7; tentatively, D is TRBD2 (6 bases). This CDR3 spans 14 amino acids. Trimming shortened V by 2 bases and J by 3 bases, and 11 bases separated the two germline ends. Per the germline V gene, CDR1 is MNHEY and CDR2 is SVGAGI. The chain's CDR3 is CASSYRFSGYEQYF. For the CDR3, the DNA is TGTGCCAGCAGTTACAGGTTTAGCGGCTACGAGCAGTACTTC.

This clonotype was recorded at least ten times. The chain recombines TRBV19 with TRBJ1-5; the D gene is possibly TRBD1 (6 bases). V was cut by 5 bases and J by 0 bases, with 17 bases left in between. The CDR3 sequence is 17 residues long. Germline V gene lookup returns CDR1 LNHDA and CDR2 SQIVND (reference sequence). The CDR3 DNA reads TGTGCCAGTAGTCCGACCGGGACATCTTATAGCAATCAGCCCCAGCATTTT. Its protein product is CASSPTGTSYSNQPQHF.

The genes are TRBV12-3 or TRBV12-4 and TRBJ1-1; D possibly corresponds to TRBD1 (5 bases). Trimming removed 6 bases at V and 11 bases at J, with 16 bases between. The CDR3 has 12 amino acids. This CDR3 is CASRPGGYEAFF. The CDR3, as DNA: TGTGCCAGCAGACCGGGGGGATACGAGGCTTTCTTT.

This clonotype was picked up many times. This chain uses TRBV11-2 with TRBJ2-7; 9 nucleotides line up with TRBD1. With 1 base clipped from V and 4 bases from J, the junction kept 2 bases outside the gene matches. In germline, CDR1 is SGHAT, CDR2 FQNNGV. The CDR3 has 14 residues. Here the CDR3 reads CASSLGQGGYEQYF. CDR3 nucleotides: TGTGCCAGCAGCTTAGGACAGGGGGGGTACGAGCAGTACTTC.